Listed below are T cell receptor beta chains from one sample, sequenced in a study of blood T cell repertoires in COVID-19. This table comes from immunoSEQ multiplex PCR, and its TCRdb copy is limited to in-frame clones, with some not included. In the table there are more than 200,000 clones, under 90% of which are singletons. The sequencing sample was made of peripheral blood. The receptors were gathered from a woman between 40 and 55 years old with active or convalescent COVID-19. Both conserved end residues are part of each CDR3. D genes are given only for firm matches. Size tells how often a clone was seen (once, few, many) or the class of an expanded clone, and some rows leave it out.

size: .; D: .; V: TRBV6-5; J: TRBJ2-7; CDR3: CASWQGHPYEQYF; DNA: TGTGCCAGCTGGCAGGGACATCCCTACGAGCAGTACTTC
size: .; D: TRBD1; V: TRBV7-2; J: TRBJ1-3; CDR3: CASSGHRGTSGNTIYF; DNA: TGTGCCAGCAGCGGACACAGGGGCACCTCTGGAAACACCATATATTTT
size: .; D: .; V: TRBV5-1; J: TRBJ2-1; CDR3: CASSRGRRSSYNEQFF; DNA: TGCGCCAGCAGCCGTGGTAGGAGGAGCTCCTACAATGAGCAGTTCTTC
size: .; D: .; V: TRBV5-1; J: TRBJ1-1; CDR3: CASSLDSMNTEAFF; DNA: TGCGCCAGCAGCTTGGACAGCATGAACACTGAAGCTTTCTTT
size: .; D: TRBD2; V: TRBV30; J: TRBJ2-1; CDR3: CAWKPPGLAYNEQFF; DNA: TGTGCCTGGAAACCCCCGGGACTAGCGTACAATGAGCAGTTCTTC
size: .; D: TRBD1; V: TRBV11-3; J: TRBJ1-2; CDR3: CASSPGGYGYTF; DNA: TGTGCCAGCAGCCCAGGGGGCTATGGCTACACCTTC
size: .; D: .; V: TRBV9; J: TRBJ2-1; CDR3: CASGGGSSYNEQFF; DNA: TGTGCCAGCGGTGGGGGGAGCTCCTACAATGAGCAGTTCTTC
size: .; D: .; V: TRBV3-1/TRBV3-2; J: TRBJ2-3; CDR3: CASSLTGDTQYF; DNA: TGTGCCAGCAGCCTCACCGGGGATACGCAGTATTTT
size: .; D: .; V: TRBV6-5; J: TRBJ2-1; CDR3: CASSQGTEQFF; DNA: TGTGCCAGCAGTCAGGGGACTGAGCAGTTCTTC
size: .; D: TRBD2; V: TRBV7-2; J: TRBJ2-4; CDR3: CASSFPVAGGEAKNIQYF; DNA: TGTGCCAGCAGCTTCCCTGTGGCGGGGGGAGAAGCCAAAAACATTCAGTACTTC
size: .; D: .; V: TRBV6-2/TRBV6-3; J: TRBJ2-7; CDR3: CASSYPHSDEQYF; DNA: TGTGCCAGCAGTTACCCCCACTCGGACGAGCAGTACTTC
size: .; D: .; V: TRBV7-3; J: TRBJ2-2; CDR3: CASSSGNTGELFF; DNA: TGTGCCAGCAGCTCAGGGAACACCGGGGAGCTGTTTTTT
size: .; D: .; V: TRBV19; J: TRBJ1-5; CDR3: CASSIGGPSSNQAQHF; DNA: TGTGCCAGTAGTATAGGGGGGCCCTCTTCCAATCAGGCCCAGCATTTT
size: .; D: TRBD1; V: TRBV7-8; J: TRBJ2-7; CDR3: CASSLALDRVGYEQYF; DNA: TGTGCCAGCAGCTTAGCTTTGGACAGGGTCGGCTACGAGCAGTACTTC
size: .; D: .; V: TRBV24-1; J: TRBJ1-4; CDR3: CATSDGEYEKLFF; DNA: TGTGCCACCAGTGACGGGGAATATGAAAAACTGTTTTTT
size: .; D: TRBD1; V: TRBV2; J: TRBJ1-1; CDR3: CASSGATGLLGTEAFF; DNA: TGTGCCAGCAGTGGGGCGACAGGGCTCCTAGGAACTGAAGCTTTCTTT
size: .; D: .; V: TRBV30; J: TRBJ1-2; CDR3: CAWSWAYRPDGYTF; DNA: TGTGCCTGGAGTTGGGCATATCGACCTGATGGCTACACCTTC
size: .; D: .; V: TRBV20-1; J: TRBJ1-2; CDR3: CSAPYRSGYTF; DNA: TGCAGTGCTCCCTACCGGAGTGGCTACACCTTC
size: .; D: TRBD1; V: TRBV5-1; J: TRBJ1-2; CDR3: CASSYGQGEGSRGYTF; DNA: TGCGCCAGCAGCTACGGACAGGGTGAGGGTTCGCGTGGCTACACCTTC
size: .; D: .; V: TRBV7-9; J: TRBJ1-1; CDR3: CASSSRFDTEAFF; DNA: TGTGCCAGCAGTTCCCGGTTCGACACTGAAGCTTTCTTT
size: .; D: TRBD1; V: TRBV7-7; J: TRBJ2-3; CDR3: CASSFGQGSTDTQYF; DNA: TGTGCTAGCAGCTTCGGACAGGGGAGCACAGATACGCAGTATTTT
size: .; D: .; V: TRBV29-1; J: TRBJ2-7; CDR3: CSVEFPNEQYF; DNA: TGCAGCGTTGAATTTCCCAACGAGCAGTACTTC
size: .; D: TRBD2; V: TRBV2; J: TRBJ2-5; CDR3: CASSAIAGDLETQYF; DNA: TGTGCCAGCAGTGCCATAGCGGGGGACCTGGAGACCCAGTACTTC
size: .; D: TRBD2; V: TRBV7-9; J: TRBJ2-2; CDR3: CASSLLLTSGSAGELFF; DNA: TGTGCCAGCAGCCTCCTCTTGACTAGCGGGAGTGCCGGGGAGCTGTTTTTT
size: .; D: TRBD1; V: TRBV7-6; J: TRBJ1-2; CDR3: CASSLAEGATGYTF; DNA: TGTGCCAGCAGCTTAGCGGAGGGGGCGACTGGCTACACCTTC
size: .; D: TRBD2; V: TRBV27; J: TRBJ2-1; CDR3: CASSPTSGGTYFNEQFF; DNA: TGTGCCAGCAGCCCGACTAGCGGGGGGACTTATTTCAATGAGCAGTTCTTC
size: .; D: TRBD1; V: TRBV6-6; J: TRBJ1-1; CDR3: CASSTGVDEAFF; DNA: TGTGCCAGCAGCACAGGGGTTGATGAAGCTTTCTTT
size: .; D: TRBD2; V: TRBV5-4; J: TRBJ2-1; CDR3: CASSFFGGNNEQFF; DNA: TGTGCCAGCAGCTTTTTCGGGGGGAACAATGAGCAGTTCTTC
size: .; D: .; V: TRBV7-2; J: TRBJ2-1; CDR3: CASSLMTGWDEQFF; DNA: TGTGCCAGCAGCTTGATGACAGGTTGGGATGAGCAGTTCTTC
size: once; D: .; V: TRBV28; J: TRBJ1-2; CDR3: CASSTFEGDYGYTF; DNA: TGTGCCAGCAGTACCTTCGAGGGAGACTATGGCTACACCTTC
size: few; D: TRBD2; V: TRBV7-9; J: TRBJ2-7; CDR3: CASSSGTRSYEQYF; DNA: TGTGCCAGCAGCTCCGGGACTAGAAGCTACGAGCAGTACTTC
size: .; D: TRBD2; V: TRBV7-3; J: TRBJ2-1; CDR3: CASSGGSGNEQFF; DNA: TGTGCCAGCAGCGGCGGGAGTGGAAATGAGCAGTTCTTC
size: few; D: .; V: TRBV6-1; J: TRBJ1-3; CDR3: CASSEDRNSGNTIYF; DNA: TGTGCCAGCAGTGAAGACAGGAACTCTGGAAACACCATATATTTT
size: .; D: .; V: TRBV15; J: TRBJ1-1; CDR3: CATSRPVITDIFLTEAFF; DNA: TGTGCCACCAGCAGACCCGTGATCACGGACATCTTTCTAACTGAAGCTTTCTTT